A single sample is the source of the 2 T cell receptor beta chains below, sequenced in a study of technical replicates of blood from a handful of donors. Here immunoSEQ multiplex PCR was the method, and the copy in TCRdb shows in-frame clones only, minus some. The repertoire holds 70,000 to 85,000 clones, with 92% as singletons. Sequencing was done on a sample of T cells isolated from PBMCs. These receptors originate from a human donor in good health.

The chain carries TRBV27 and TRBJ1-2; 9 positions match TRBD1. Per germline, CDR1 MNHEY and CDR2 SMNVEV (reference sequence). This CDR3 is built from 14 residues. The V segment lost 3 bases and the J segment 4 bases; nucleotides outside the gene matches: 3. As DNA, the CDR3 is TGTGCCAGCAGTTTCGGGACAGGGAGCTATGGCTACACCTTC. Its translation: CASSFGTGSYGYTF.

The chain has TRBV9 and TRBJ2-7, with D tentatively TRBD1 (6 bases). Germline V gene lookup returns CDR1 SGDLS and CDR2 YYNGEE. Trimming removed 0 bases from V and 4 bases from J, with 11 bases in between. The CDR3 has 14 residues. The CDR3 here is CASSVGQGLYEQYF. CDR3 in DNA: TGTGCCAGCAGCGTAGGTCAGGGGCTGTACGAGCAGTACTTC. The variable domain in full, with the rest retrieved from reference TRBV9 and TRBJ2-7, is DSGVTQTPKHLITATGQRVTLRCSPRSGDLSVYWYQQSLDQGLQFLIQYYNGEERAKGNILERFSAQQFPDLHSELNLSSLELGDSALYFCASSVGQGLYEQYFGPGTRLTVT.